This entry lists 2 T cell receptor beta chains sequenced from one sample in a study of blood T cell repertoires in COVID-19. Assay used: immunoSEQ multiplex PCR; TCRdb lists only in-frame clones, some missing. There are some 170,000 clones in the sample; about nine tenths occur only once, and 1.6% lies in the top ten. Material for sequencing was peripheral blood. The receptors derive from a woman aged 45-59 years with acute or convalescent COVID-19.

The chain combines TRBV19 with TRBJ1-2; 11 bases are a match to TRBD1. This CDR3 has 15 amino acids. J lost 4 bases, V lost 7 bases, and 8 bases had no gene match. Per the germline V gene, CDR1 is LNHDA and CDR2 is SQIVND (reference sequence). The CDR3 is CASIPGTGGTYGYTF. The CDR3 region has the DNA TGTGCCAGTATCCCCGGGACAGGGGGAACCTATGGCTACACCTTC. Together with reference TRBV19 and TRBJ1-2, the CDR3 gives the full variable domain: DGGITQSPKYLFRKEGQNVTLSCEQNLNHDAMYWYRQDPGQGLRLIYYSQIVNDFQKGDIAEGYSVSREKKESFPLTVTSAQKNPTAFYLCASIPGTGGTYGYTFGSGTRLTVV.

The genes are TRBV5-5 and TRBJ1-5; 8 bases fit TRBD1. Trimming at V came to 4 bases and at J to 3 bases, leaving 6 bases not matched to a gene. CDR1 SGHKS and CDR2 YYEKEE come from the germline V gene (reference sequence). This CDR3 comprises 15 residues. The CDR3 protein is CASSVDRGFNQPQHF. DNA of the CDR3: TGTGCCAGCAGCGTCGACAGGGGATTCAATCAGCCCCAGCATTTT. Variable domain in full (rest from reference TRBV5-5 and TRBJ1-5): DAGVTQSPTHLIKTRGQQVTLRCSPISGHKSVSWYQQVLGQGPQFIFQYYEKEERGRGNFPDRFSARQFPNYSSELNVNALLLGDSALYLCASSVDRGFNQPQHFGDGTRLSIL.